This TCR beta chain came from a study of CD8+CD57+ T cells in acquired aplastic anemia. Study in general: Mean DNA quantity obtained from sorted CD4+ and CD8+ cells was 3 to 3.5 ug. Findings and caveats of the study: It was found that some 30 CD8+ CDR3 sequences were shared between patients and controls.

Sequencing involved patients with CD8+CD57+ cell expansion previously shown by flow cytometry. The study profiled TCR beta VDJ and CDR3 using genomic DNA as template. TCRdb re-derived calls from the reads in MiXCR, one entry per CDR3 protein. The table includes 200,000 to 250,000 distinct CDR3 sequences, over 40% detected once. From germline, CDR1 is LNHDA and CDR2 SQIVND (reference sequence). Trimming removed 5 bases at V and 5 bases at J, with 7 bases between. The CDR3 runs to 12 residues. Details on this clonotype: Antigen specificity is unknown.

The gene calls are TRBV19 and TRBJ1-5; D is unresolved. Source material: sorted CD4+, CD8+, or CD8+CD57+ T cells (not recorded which) from PBMCs. This receptor was identified in a human donor with aplastic anemia. This chain's CDR3 is CASSSVDQPQHF. The DNA for the CDR3 is TGTGCCAGTAGTTCAGTAGATCAGCCCCAGCATTTT.